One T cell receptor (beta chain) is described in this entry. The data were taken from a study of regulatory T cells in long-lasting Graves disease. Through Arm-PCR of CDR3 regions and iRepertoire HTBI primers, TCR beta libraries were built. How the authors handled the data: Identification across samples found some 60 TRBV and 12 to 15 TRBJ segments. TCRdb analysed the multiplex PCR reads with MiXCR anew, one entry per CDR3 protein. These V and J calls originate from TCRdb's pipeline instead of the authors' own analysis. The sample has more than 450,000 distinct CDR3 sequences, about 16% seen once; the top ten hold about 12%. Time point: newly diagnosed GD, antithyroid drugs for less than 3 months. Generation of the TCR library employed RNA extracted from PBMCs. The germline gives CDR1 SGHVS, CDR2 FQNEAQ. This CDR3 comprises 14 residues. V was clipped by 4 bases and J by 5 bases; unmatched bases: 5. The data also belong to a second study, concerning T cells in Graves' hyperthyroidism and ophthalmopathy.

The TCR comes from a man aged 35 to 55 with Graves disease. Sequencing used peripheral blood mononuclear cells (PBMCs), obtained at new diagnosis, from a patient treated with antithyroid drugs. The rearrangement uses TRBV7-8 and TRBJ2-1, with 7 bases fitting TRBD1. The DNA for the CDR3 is TGTGCCAGCAGCTCGGGACAGATTCACAATGAGCAGTTCTTC. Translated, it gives CASSSGQIHNEQFF.